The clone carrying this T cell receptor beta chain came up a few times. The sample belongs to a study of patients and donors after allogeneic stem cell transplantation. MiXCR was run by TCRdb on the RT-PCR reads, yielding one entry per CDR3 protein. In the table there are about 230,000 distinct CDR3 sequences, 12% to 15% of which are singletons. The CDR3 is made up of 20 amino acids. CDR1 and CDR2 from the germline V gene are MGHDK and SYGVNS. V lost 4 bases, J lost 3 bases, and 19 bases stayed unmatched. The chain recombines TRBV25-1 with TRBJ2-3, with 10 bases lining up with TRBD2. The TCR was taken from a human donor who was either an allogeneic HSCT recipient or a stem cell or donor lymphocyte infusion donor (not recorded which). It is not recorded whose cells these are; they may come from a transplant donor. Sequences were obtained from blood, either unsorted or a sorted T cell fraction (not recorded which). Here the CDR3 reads CASSGRTSGDLGGATDTQYF. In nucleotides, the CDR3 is TGTGCCAGCAGTGGAAGGACTAGCGGAGACCTGGGGGGGGCAACAGATACGCAGTATTTT. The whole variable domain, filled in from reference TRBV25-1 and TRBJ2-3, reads EADIYQTPRYLVIGTGKKITLECSQTMGHDKMYWYQQDPGMELHLIHYSYGVNSTEKGDLSSESTVSRIRTEHFPLTLESARPSHTSQYLCASSGRTSGDLGGATDTQYFGPGTRLTVL.